The entry below describes one TCR beta chain. What it recognizes is unknown. This entry is derived from a study of T-cell reconstitution after alpha-beta-depleted transplantation in children. Study results and limitations: Several hundred expanded graft clones reportedly supplied alpha-beta T cells about two months after transplant. It was surviving recipient T cells and thymic progenitors that gave some patients high TCRbeta diversity at day 60. At one year after transplant, newly produced T cells mostly accounted for T-cell counts and diversity.

Preparation of the TCRbeta library used unique molecular identifiers. MiXCR was run by TCRdb on the PCR reads, yielding one entry per CDR3 protein. Of about 1,000,000 distinct CDR3 sequences in the sample, 25% to 30% were seen once. Germline lookup yields CDR1 LNHNV and CDR2 YYDKDF (reference sequence). The CDR3 is made up of 15 amino acids. The ends were cut back, 0 bases at V and 0 bases at J, with 9 bases in the middle. This specimen consisted of PBMCs, mostly from graft donor cells, obtained 360 days after TCRalphabeta/CD19-depleted stem cell transplant. The sequence derives from a boy younger than two who had a stem cell transplant for SCID, so the T cells may come from the graft donor. This chain links TRBV15 with TRBJ2-7; D tentatively fits TRBD1 or TRBD2 (5 bases each). The chain's CDR3 is CATSREGTASYEQYF. CDR3 DNA sequence: TGTGCCACCAGCAGAGAGGGGACGGCCTCCTACGAGCAGTACTTC.